These T cell receptor beta chains were read from a single sample in a study of siplizumab effects on memory and regulatory T cells. Assay used: immunoSEQ multiplex PCR; TCRdb lists only in-frame clones, some missing. Of about 100,000 clones listed, approximately 94% are singletons. Sequenced material: non-Treg CD4+ T cells sorted from blood. Receptor source: a human donor in good health. Each CDR3 is given with its conserved first and last residue. Fields, in order: clone size, V gene, J gene, D gene, CDR3 DNA, CDR3 protein. The D gene is left open where the match is weak. Clone size appears in some rows only: once, few, many, or a class for an expanded clone.

clone_size: .
v_call: TRBV5-4
j_call: TRBJ2-1
d_call: .
cdr3_nt: TGTGCCAGCAGCTCGCAAACCGGGCCCCCGTTCTTC
cdr3_aa: CASSSQTGPPFF

clone_size: .
v_call: TRBV27
j_call: TRBJ2-7
d_call: .
cdr3_nt: TGTGCCAGCAGCCTAATGGTGGGTACCCTCTCCTACGAGCAGTACTTC
cdr3_aa: CASSLMVGTLSYEQYF

clone_size: .
v_call: TRBV4-1
j_call: TRBJ2-5
d_call: TRBD2
cdr3_nt: TGCGCCAGCAGCCAAGATATGGAAGCGGGAGAAAAGGAGACCCAGTACTTC
cdr3_aa: CASSQDMEAGEKETQYF

clone_size: .
v_call: TRBV15
j_call: TRBJ1-5
d_call: TRBD1
cdr3_nt: TGTGCCACCAGCACCGGGACAGGGGAAGGACAGCCCCAGCATTTT
cdr3_aa: CATSTGTGEGQPQHF

clone_size: .
v_call: TRBV11-2
j_call: TRBJ2-1
d_call: .
cdr3_nt: TGTGCCAGCAGCTTAGGGGGTGAGCAGTTCTTC
cdr3_aa: CASSLGGEQFF

clone_size: .
v_call: TRBV7-3
j_call: TRBJ1-1
d_call: .
cdr3_nt: TGTGCCAGCAGCTCCCAAAGTAACACTGAAGCTTTCTTT
cdr3_aa: CASSSQSNTEAFF

clone_size: .
v_call: TRBV5-8
j_call: TRBJ2-5
d_call: TRBD2
cdr3_nt: TGTGCCAGCAGCTCTGCGCGGGAGGGGGCCCAGTACTTC
cdr3_aa: CASSSAREGAQYF

clone_size: once
v_call: TRBV27
j_call: TRBJ1-2
d_call: .
cdr3_nt: TGTGCCAGCAGTTTAAAGGGGGGCGAGTACTATGGCTACACCTTC
cdr3_aa: CASSLKGGEYYGYTF

clone_size: .
v_call: TRBV5-1
j_call: TRBJ2-1
d_call: .
cdr3_nt: TGCGCCAGCAGCTTCATCGTTCTAGGGGTCAATGAGCAGTTCTTC
cdr3_aa: CASSFIVLGVNEQFF

clone_size: .
v_call: TRBV7-9
j_call: TRBJ1-3
d_call: .
cdr3_nt: TGTGCCAGCAGCTTAGGGAAGGCTGGGAACACCATATATTTT
cdr3_aa: CASSLGKAGNTIYF

clone_size: .
v_call: TRBV4-2
j_call: TRBJ1-4
d_call: TRBD1
cdr3_nt: TGTGCCAGCAGCCAGGGACAGGGAGGGGTGATGGAAAAACTGTTTTTT
cdr3_aa: CASSQGQGGVMEKLFF

clone_size: few
v_call: TRBV21-1
j_call: TRBJ1-5
d_call: .
cdr3_nt: TGTGCCAGCAGCTATGACGGGGACGCGGGTCAGCCCCAGCATTTT
cdr3_aa: CASSYDGDAGQPQHF

clone_size: .
v_call: TRBV5-4
j_call: TRBJ2-5
d_call: .
cdr3_nt: TGTGCCAGCAGCCTCCCACAGGGACAAGAGACCCAGTACTTC
cdr3_aa: CASSLPQGQETQYF

clone_size: .
v_call: TRBV6-6
j_call: TRBJ2-3
d_call: TRBD2
cdr3_nt: TGTGCCAGCAGCCCCGGGGGGGATACGCAGTATTTT
cdr3_aa: CASSPGGDTQYF

clone_size: .
v_call: TRBV14
j_call: TRBJ2-7
d_call: .
cdr3_nt: TGTGCCAGCAGCCAAGTAAGGACTAATGGCGAGCAGTACTTC
cdr3_aa: CASSQVRTNGEQYF

clone_size: .
v_call: TRBV18
j_call: TRBJ2-7
d_call: TRBD2
cdr3_nt: TGTGCCAGCTCACCACTGGGTAGTAGCGGGAAATACGAGCAGTACTTC
cdr3_aa: CASSPLGSSGKYEQYF

clone_size: .
v_call: TRBV19
j_call: TRBJ2-1
d_call: .
cdr3_nt: TGTGCCAGTAGAATGGGTGGAAGCTCCTACAATGAGCAGTTCTTC
cdr3_aa: CASRMGGSSYNEQFF

clone_size: .
v_call: TRBV5-1
j_call: TRBJ2-2
d_call: TRBD2
cdr3_nt: TGCGCCAGCAGCTCCGGGACTAGCGGGAATATAGGGGAGCTGTTTTTT
cdr3_aa: CASSSGTSGNIGELFF

clone_size: .
v_call: TRBV7-2
j_call: TRBJ1-2
d_call: .
cdr3_nt: TGTGCCAACCGCAAAGGGGATGGCTGGACCTTC
cdr3_aa: CANRKGDGWTF

clone_size: once
v_call: TRBV6-5
j_call: TRBJ2-2
d_call: TRBD1
cdr3_nt: TGTGCCAGCAGCCAGACAGGGGGTTGGGGGGAGCTGTTTTTT
cdr3_aa: CASSQTGGWGELFF

clone_size: .
v_call: TRBV19
j_call: TRBJ2-7
d_call: .
cdr3_nt: TGTGCCAGTAGTAAGGGGTACGAGCAGTACTTC
cdr3_aa: CASSKGYEQYF

clone_size: once
v_call: TRBV29-1
j_call: TRBJ1-1
d_call: TRBD1
cdr3_nt: TGCAGCGCTCCGGGACAGGTCAACACTGAAGCTTTCTTT
cdr3_aa: CSAPGQVNTEAFF

clone_size: .
v_call: TRBV23-1
j_call: TRBJ2-7
d_call: TRBD2
cdr3_nt: TGCGCCACCGGGGGGGCTAGCGGCTACGAGCAGTACTTC
cdr3_aa: CATGGASGYEQYF

clone_size: once
v_call: TRBV5-5
j_call: TRBJ2-1
d_call: .
cdr3_nt: TGTGCCAGCAGCTATAGCGAGTCCTACAATGAGCAGTTCTTC
cdr3_aa: CASSYSESYNEQFF

clone_size: .
v_call: TRBV12-5
j_call: TRBJ2-3
d_call: .
cdr3_nt: TGTGCTAGTGGTTTGGTTAGCGGAGTGGCAGATACGCAGTATTTT
cdr3_aa: CASGLVSGVADTQYF

clone_size: .
v_call: TRBV6-5
j_call: TRBJ2-7
d_call: TRBD2
cdr3_nt: TGTGCCAGCACCCTAGCGGGAGGGAACTACGAGCAGTACTTC
cdr3_aa: CASTLAGGNYEQYF

clone_size: few
v_call: TRBV7-2
j_call: TRBJ2-1
d_call: TRBD2
cdr3_nt: TGTGCCAGCAGCTTAGACTCCCTTACTAGCGCGGGTGAGCAGTTCTTC
cdr3_aa: CASSLDSLTSAGEQFF

clone_size: .
v_call: TRBV28
j_call: TRBJ1-1
d_call: .
cdr3_nt: TGTGCCAGTAGGGTAAGCACTGAAGCTTTCTTT
cdr3_aa: CASRVSTEAFF

clone_size: .
v_call: TRBV5-1
j_call: TRBJ1-1
d_call: .
cdr3_nt: TGCGCCAGCAGCTCCCTCGGGGGGAGAGGCACTGAAGCTTTCTTT
cdr3_aa: CASSSLGGRGTEAFF

clone_size: .
v_call: TRBV5-8
j_call: TRBJ2-7
d_call: TRBD2
cdr3_nt: TGTGCCAGCAGCTTGGCCCGGGAGGGCCGGTACGAGCAGTACTTC
cdr3_aa: CASSLAREGRYEQYF

clone_size: .
v_call: TRBV5-1
j_call: TRBJ1-1
d_call: .
cdr3_nt: TGCGCCAGCTCCTTTAACACCCTAGGCTCCACTGAAGCTTTCTTT
cdr3_aa: CASSFNTLGSTEAFF

clone_size: .
v_call: TRBV4-2
j_call: TRBJ1-1
d_call: .
cdr3_nt: TGTGCCAGCAGCCAAGATTACGGGGTAGGCCGGGACGCTTTCTTT
cdr3_aa: CASSQDYGVGRDAFF

clone_size: .
v_call: TRBV28
j_call: TRBJ2-3
d_call: TRBD2
cdr3_nt: TGTGCCAGCAGTTTATCCCAGCGGGAGGGCTATCTGTATTTT
cdr3_aa: CASSLSQREGYLYF

clone_size: .
v_call: TRBV6-1
j_call: TRBJ2-4
d_call: .
cdr3_nt: TGTGCCAGCAGGGAAACAGGGAAGAAAAACATTCAGTACTTC
cdr3_aa: CASRETGKKNIQYF

clone_size: .
v_call: TRBV6-1
j_call: TRBJ2-7
d_call: .
cdr3_nt: TGTGCCAGCAGAGAAGCTGTGACTCTTAGGGCCCCCTACGAGCAGTACTTC
cdr3_aa: CASREAVTLRAPYEQYF

clone_size: .
v_call: TRBV25-1
j_call: TRBJ2-3
d_call: TRBD2
cdr3_nt: TGTGCCAGCAGTGAATGGGGCGGGAGATTTACAGATACGCAGTATTTT
cdr3_aa: CASSEWGGRFTDTQYF

clone_size: once
v_call: TRBV30
j_call: TRBJ2-1
d_call: TRBD2
cdr3_nt: TGTGCCTGGACTAGCGGGGAAGAAAACAATGAGCAGTTCTTC
cdr3_aa: CAWTSGEENNEQFF

clone_size: .
v_call: TRBV2
j_call: TRBJ2-2
d_call: TRBD2
cdr3_nt: TGTGCCACCTCCCCCCTGGGGCTAGCGGGAGGCGGGGAGCTGTTTTTT
cdr3_aa: CATSPLGLAGGGELFF

clone_size: .
v_call: TRBV5-5
j_call: TRBJ2-7
d_call: .
cdr3_nt: TGTGCCAGCAGTTACGGGCCAATCGGGGGAGAGCAGTACTTC
cdr3_aa: CASSYGPIGGEQYF

clone_size: .
v_call: TRBV28
j_call: TRBJ2-5
d_call: .
cdr3_nt: TGTGCCAGCAGTTACGACAGAAATAGAGAGACCCAGTACTTC
cdr3_aa: CASSYDRNRETQYF

clone_size: .
v_call: TRBV15
j_call: TRBJ2-1
d_call: .
cdr3_nt: TGTGCCACCAGCGGGACTTTCCATGAGCAGTTCTTC
cdr3_aa: CATSGTFHEQFF